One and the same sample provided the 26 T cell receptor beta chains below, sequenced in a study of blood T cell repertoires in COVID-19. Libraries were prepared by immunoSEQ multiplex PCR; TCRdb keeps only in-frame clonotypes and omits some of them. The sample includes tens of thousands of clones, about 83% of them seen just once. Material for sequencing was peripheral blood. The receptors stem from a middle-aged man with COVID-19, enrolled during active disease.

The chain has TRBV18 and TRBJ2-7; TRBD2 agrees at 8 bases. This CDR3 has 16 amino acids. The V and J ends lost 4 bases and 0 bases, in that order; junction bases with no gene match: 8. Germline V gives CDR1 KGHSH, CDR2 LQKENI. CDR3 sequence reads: CASSLPPSGYSYEQYF. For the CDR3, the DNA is TGTGCCAGCTCACTCCCTCCTAGCGGGTACTCCTACGAGCAGTACTTC.

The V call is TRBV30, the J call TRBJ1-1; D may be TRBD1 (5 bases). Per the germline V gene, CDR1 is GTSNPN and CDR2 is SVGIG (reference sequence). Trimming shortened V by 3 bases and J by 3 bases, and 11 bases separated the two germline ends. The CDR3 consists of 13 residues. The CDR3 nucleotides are TGTGCCTGGAGACCCAGCAGGGACACTGAAGCTTTCTTT. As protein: CAWRPSRDTEAFF.

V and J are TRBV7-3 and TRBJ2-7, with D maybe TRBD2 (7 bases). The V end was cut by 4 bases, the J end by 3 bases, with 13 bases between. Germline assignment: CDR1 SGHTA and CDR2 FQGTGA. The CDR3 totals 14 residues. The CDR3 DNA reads TGTGCCAGCAGCTGGGGAGGGGGAAACTACGAGCAGTACTTC. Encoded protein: CASSWGGGNYEQYF.

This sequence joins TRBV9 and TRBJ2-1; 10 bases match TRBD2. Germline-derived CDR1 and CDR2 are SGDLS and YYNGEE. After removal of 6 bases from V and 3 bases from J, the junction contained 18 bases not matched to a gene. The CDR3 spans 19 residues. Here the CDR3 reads CASTPRVAGGLRVYNEQFF. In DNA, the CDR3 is TGTGCCAGCACGCCTCGCGTAGCGGGAGGTTTGAGGGTCTACAATGAGCAGTTCTTC.

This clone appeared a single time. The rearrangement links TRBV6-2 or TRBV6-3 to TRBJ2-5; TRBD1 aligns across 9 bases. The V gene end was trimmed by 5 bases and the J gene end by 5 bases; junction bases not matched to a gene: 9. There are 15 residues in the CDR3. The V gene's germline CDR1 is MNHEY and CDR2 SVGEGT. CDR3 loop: CASSPPGTGSETQYF. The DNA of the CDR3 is TGTGCCAGCAGTCCCCCAGGGACAGGGAGCGAGACCCAGTACTTC.

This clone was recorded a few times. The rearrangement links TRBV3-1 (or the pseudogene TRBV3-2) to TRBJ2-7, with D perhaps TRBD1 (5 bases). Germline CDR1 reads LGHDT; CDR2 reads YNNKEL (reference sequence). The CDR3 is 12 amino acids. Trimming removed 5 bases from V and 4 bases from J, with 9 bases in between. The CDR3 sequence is CASSKRGYEQYF. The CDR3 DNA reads TGTGCCAGCAGCAAAAGGGGTTACGAGCAGTACTTC.

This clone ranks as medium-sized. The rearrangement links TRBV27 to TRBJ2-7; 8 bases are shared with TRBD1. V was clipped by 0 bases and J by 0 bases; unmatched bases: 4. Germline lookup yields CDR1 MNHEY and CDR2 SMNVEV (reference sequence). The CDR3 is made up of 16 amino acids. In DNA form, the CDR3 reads TGTGCCAGCAGTTTATCCCTGGGGACAGGCTCCTACGAGCAGTACTTC. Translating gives CASSLSLGTGSYEQYF.

In nucleotides, the CDR3 is TGTGCCAGCAGCCCGAGCGGGAGAGCCCACGAGCAGTACTTC. Encoded protein: CASSPSGRAHEQYF. The gene calls are TRBV9 and TRBJ2-7; 8 bases fit TRBD2. Germline V CDR1 and CDR2: SGDLS, YYNGEE. The CDR3 sequence is 14 residues long. V lost 4 bases to trimming and J lost 5 bases; unmatched junction nucleotides: 8.

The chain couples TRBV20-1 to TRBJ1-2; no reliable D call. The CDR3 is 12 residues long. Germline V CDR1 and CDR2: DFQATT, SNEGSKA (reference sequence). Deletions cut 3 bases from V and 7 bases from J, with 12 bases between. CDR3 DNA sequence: TGCAGTGCTAGTAACCCCCAGTTTGGCTACACCTTC. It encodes CSASNPQFGYTF.

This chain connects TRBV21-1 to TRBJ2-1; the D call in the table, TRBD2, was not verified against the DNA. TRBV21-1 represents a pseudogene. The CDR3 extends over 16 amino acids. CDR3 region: CASTGQRGSSYNEQFF. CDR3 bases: TGTGCCAGCACGGGCCAGCGGGGCAGCTCCTACAATGAGCAGTTCTTC.

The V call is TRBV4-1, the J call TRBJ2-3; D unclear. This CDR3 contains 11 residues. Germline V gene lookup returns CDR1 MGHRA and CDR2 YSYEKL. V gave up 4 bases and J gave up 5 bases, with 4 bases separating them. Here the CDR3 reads CASSRGDTQYF. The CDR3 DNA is TGCGCCAGCAGCCGAGGAGATACGCAGTATTTT.

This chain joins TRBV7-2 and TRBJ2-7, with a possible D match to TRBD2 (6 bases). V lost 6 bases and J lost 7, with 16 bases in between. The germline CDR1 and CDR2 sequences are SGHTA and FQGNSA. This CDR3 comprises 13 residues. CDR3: CASRLTGGREQYF. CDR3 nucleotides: TGTGCCAGCAGACTTACCGGGGGTAGAGAGCAGTACTTC.

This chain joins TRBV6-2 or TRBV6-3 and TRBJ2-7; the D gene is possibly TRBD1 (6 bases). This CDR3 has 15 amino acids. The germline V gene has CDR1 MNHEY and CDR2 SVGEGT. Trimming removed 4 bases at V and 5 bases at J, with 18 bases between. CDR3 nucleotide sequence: TGTGCCAGCAGTTCCCGACAGGATCTCCTCCACGAGCAGTACTTC. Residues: CASSSRQDLLHEQYF.

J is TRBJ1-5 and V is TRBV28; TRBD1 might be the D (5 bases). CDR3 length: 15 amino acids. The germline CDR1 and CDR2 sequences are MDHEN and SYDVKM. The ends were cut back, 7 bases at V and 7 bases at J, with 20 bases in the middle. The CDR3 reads CASTLGKFGGQPQHF. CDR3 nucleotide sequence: TGTGCCAGCACCCTAGGGAAATTCGGGGGGCAGCCCCAGCATTTT.

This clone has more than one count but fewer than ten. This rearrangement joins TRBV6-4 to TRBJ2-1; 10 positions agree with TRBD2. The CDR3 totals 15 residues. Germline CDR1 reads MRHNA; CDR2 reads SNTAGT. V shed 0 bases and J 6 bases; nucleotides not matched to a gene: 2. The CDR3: CASSDSSSGSNEQFF. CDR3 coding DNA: TGTGCCAGCAGTGACTCGTCTAGCGGGAGCAATGAGCAGTTCTTC.

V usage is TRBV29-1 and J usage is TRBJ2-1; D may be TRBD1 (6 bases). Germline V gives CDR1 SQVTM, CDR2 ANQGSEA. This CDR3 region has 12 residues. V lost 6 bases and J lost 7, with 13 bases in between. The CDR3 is CSVGRGTNEQFF. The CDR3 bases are TGCAGCGTGGGAAGAGGGACAAATGAGCAGTTCTTC.

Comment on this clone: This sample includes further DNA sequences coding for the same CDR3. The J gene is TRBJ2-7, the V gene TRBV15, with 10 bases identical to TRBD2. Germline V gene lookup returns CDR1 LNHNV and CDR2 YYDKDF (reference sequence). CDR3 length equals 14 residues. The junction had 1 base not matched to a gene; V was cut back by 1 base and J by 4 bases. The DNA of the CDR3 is TGTGCCACCAGCAGAGGGACTAGCGGTTACGAGCAGTACTTC. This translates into CATSRGTSGYEQYF.

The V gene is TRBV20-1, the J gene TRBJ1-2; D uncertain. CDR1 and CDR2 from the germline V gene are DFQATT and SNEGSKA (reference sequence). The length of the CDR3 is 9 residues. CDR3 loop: CTAVDGYTF. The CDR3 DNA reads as TGCACTGCGGTAGATGGCTACACCTTC.

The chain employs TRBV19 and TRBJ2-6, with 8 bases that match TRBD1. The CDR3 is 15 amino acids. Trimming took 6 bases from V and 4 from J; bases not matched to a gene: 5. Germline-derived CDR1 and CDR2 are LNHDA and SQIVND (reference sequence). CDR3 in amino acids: CASSDRGSGANVLTF. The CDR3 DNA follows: TGTGCCAGTAGCGACAGGGGTTCCGGGGCCAACGTCCTGACTTTC. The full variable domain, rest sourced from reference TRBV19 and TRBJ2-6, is DGGITQSPKYLFRKEGQNVTLSCEQNLNHDAMYWYRQDPGQGLRLIYYSQIVNDFQKGDIAEGYSVSREKKESFPLTVTSAQKNPTAFYLCASSDRGSGANVLTFGAGSRLTVL.

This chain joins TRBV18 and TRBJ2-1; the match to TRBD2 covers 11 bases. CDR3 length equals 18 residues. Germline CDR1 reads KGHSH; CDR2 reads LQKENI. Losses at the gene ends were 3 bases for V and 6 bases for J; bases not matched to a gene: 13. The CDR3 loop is CASSPATSGVGGGNEQFF. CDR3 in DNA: TGTGCCAGCTCACCCGCGACTAGCGGGGTGGGTGGGGGCAATGAGCAGTTCTTC.

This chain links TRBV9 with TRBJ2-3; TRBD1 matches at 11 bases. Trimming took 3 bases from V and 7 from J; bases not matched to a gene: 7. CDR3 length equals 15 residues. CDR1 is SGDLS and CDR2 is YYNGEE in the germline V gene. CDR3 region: CASSAGTGGYNTQYF. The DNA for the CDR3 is TGTGCCAGCAGCGCAGGGACAGGGGGATACAATACGCAGTATTTT.

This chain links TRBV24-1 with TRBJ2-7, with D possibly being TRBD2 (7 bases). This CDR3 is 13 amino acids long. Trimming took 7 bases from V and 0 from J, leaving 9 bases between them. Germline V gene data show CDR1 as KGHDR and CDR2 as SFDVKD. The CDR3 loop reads CATSAGASYEQYF. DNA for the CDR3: TGTGCCACCAGCGCGGGGGCCTCCTACGAGCAGTACTTC.

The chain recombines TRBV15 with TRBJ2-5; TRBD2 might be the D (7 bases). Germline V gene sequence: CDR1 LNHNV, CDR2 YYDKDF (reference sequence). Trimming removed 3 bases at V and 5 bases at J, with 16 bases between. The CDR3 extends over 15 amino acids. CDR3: CATSRDPGGMETQYF. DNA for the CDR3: TGTGCCACCAGCAGGGACCCGGGGGGCATGGAGACCCAGTACTTC.

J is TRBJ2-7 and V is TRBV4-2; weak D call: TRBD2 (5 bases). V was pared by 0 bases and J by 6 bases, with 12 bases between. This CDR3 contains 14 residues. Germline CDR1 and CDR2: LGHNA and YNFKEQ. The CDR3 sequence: CASSQDSRGSEQYF. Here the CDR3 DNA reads TGTGCCAGCAGCCAAGACAGTCGGGGTTCCGAGCAGTACTTC.

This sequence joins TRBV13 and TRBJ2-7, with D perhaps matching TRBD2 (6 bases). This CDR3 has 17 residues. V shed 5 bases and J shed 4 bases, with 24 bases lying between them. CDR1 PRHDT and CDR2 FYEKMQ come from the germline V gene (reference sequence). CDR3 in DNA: TGTGCCAGCAGCACTAGCCCCTGGCCGCGAAAGGGGTACGAGCAGTACTTC. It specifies CASSTSPWPRKGYEQYF.

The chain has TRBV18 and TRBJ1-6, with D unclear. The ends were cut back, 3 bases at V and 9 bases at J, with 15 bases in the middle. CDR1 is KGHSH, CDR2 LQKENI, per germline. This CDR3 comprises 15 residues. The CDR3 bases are TGTGCCAGCTCACCCCAGGATCCAGCGGGTTCACCCCTCCACTTT. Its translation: CASSPQDPAGSPLHF. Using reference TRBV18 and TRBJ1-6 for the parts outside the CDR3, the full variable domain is NAGVMQNPRHLVRRRGQEARLRCSPMKGHSHVYWYRQLPEEGLKFMVYLQKENIIDESGMPKERFSAEFPKEGPSILRIQQVVRGDSAAYFCASSPQDPAGSPLHFGNGTRLTVT.